Below are 8 T cell receptor beta chains sequenced from a single sample in a study of T cells in narcolepsy. Measured with immunoSEQ multiplex PCR; TCRdb has only the in-frame clones, and not every one. The data contain about 30,000 clones, around 82% of them seen just once; the ten biggest clones take up about 1%. Sequencing was done on a sample of CD45RA- memory CD4+ T cells from PBMCs. Source of these receptors: a human donor with narcolepsy.

The rearrangement uses TRBV5-1 and TRBJ2-2; D might be TRBD2 (7 bases). The CDR3 is 16 residues long. The V gene lost 6 bases and the J gene lost 2 bases, with 17 bases spanning the gap. Germline V gene data show CDR1 as SGHRS and CDR2 as YFSETQ. The CDR3 DNA reads as TGCGCCAGCACCCCGGGGGGCAGGGGCAACACCGGGGAGCTGTTTTTT. Encoded protein: CASTPGGRGNTGELFF. The entire variable domain, with the rest obtained from reference TRBV5-1 and TRBJ2-2, is as follows: KAGVTQTPRYLIKTRGQQVTLSCSPISGHRSVSWYQQTPGQGLQFLFEYFSETQRNKGNFPGRFSGRQFSNSRSEMNVSTLELGDSALYLCASTPGGRGNTGELFFGEGSRLTVL.

The V call is TRBV21-1, the J call TRBJ2-4; the table's D call of TRBD2 was not tested on the DNA. TRBV21-1 is listed as a pseudogene. This CDR3 is built from 16 residues. CDR3: CASSKAGEIAKNIQYF. CDR3 coding DNA: TGTGCCAGCAGCAAAGCTGGGGAGATAGCCAAAAACATTCAGTACTTC.

CDR3 in DNA: TGTGCCATCAGTGAGGGCAGGGGCTCCTACGAGCAGTACTTC. This sequence encodes CAISEGRGSYEQYF. The V gene is TRBV10-3, the J gene TRBJ2-7; possible D gene TRBD1, 6 bases. The germline V and J ends were trimmed by 2 bases and 0 bases, with 8 bases remaining between them. This CDR3 has 14 amino acids. Germline lookup yields CDR1 ENHRY and CDR2 SYGVKD.

The V call is TRBV5-4, the J call TRBJ2-1; 7 bases fit TRBD2. The CDR3 loop spans 15 amino acids. Germline-derived CDR1 and CDR2 are SGHNT and YYREEE (reference sequence). J was trimmed by 7 bases and V by 4 bases; bases with no gene match: 11. The CDR3 region is CASSRVRESGNEQFF. The CDR3 DNA is TGTGCCAGCAGCCGGGTGCGGGAGTCAGGGAATGAGCAGTTCTTC.

This chain connects TRBV11-2 to TRBJ1-4; a weak D match, TRBD1 (6 bases). From germline, CDR1 is SGHAT and CDR2 FQNNGV. CDR3 length: 14 residues. V gave up 3 bases and J gave up 7 bases, with 12 bases separating them. DNA for the CDR3: TGTGCCAGCAGCTTTCAGGGGTCTAGTGAAAAACTGTTTTTT. As protein: CASSFQGSSEKLFF. Looking up the rest from reference TRBV11-2 and TRBJ1-4 gives the full variable domain: EAGVAQSPRYKIIEKRQSVAFWCNPISGHATLYWYQQILGQGPKLLIQFQNNGVVDDSQLPKDRFSAERLKGVDSTLKIQPAKLEDSAVYLCASSFQGSSEKLFFGSGTQLSVL.

The chain carries TRBV28 and TRBJ2-7, with 9 bases matching TRBD2. CDR1 and CDR2 from the germline V gene are MDHEN and SYDVKM. The CDR3 sequence is 14 residues long. Trimming at V came to 5 bases and at J to 4 bases, leaving 6 bases not matched to a gene. The CDR3: CASSKSGRSYEQYF. DNA of the CDR3: TGTGCCAGCAGTAAAAGCGGGAGGTCATACGAGCAGTACTTC.

This clone was seen a single time. The rearrangement uses TRBV6-1 and TRBJ1-5, with 9 bases that match TRBD1. The V segment lost 5 bases and the J segment 4 bases; nucleotides outside the gene matches: 6. The CDR3 contains 15 residues. CDR1 is MNHNS, CDR2 SASEGT, per germline. The CDR3 here is CASSFGQGRNQPQHF. The DNA of the CDR3 is TGTGCCAGCAGTTTCGGACAGGGGAGAAATCAGCCCCAGCATTTT.

The chain carries TRBV2 and TRBJ1-5; D is unresolved. V was trimmed by 8 bases and J by 1 base, leaving 9 bases between them. In germline, CDR1 is SNHLY, CDR2 FYNNEI. This CDR3 comprises 13 residues. As DNA, the CDR3 is TGTGCCAGCGGATGGGAAAGCAATCAGCCCCAGCATTTT. Residues: CASGWESNQPQHF. Using reference TRBV2 and TRBJ1-5 for the parts outside the CDR3, the full variable domain is EPEVTQTPSHQVTQMGQEVILRCVPISNHLYFYWYRQILGQKVEFLVSFYNNEISEKSEIFDDQFSVERPDGSNFTLKIRSTKLEDSAMYFCASGWESNQPQHFGDGTRLSIL.